This TCR beta chain comes out of a study of tumor-infiltrating lymphocytes in primary liver carcinoma. With 400 to 550 ng total RNA as template and a constant-region primer, TCR beta cDNA was made. Slightly modified ARM-PCR, run as three nested multiplex PCR rounds, produced the TCR beta libraries. It was with TRBV1-TRBV30 forward primers and a C-beta reverse primer that the first two PCR rounds were run, at about 10 cycles each. TCRdb re-called the multiplex PCR reads through MiXCR, storing one row per CDR3 protein. The repertoire has about 330,000 distinct CDR3 sequences, almost 65% of them found once; the top ten carry under 8.5%. The germline V gene encodes CDR1 WSHSY and CDR2 SAAADI. The CDR3 is made up of 18 amino acids. Germline DNA was also extracted, with blood RNA taken from unsorted whole blood. Turning to this clonotype: Its ends do not fully match the called genes, so a read error is possible.

This TCR came from a man in his forties with primary liver carcinoma and hepatitis B virus infection. Sequenced input: peripheral blood. The chain uses TRBV10-2 and TRBJ2-4, with 13 nucleotides matching TRBD2. The CDR3 nucleotides are TGCGCCAGCAGTGGGACTAGCGGGAGACTATCAGCCAAAAACATCCAGTACTTC. Encoded protein: CASSGTSGRLSAKNIQYF.